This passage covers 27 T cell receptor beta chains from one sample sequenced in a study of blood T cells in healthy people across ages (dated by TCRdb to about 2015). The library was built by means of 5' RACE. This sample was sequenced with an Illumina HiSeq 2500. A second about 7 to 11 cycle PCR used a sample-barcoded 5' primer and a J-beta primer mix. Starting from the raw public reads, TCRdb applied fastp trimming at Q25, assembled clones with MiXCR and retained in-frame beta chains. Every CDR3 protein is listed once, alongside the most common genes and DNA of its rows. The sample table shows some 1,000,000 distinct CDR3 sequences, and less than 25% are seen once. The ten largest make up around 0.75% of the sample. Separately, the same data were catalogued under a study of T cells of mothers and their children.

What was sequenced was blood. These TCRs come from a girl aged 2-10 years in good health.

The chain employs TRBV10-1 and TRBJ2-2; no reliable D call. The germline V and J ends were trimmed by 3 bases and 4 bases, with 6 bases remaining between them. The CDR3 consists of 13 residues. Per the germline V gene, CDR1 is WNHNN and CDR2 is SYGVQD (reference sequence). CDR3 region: CASSETITGELFF. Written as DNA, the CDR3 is TGCGCCAGCAGTGAAACTATCACCGGGGAGCTGTTTTTT.

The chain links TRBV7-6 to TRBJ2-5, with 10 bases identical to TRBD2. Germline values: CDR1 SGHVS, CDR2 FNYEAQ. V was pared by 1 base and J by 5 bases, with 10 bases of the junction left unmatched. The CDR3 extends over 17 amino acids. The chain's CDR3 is CASSLVGLAGEGETQYF. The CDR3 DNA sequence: TGTGCCAGCAGCTTAGTTGGCCTAGCGGGAGAGGGGGAGACCCAGTACTTC.

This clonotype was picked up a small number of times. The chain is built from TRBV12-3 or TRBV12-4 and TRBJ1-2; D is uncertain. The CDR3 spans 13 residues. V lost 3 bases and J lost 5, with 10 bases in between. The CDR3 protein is CASSLRILYGYTF. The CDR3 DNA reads TGTGCCAGCAGTTTGAGGATCCTGTATGGCTACACCTTC.

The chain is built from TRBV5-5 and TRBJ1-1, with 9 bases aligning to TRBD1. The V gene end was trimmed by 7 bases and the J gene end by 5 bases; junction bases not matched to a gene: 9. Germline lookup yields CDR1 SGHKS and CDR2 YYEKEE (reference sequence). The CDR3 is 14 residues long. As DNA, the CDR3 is TGTGCCAGCGGCGGAACAGGGGGCTGGACTGAAGCTTTCTTT. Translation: CASGGTGGWTEAFF.

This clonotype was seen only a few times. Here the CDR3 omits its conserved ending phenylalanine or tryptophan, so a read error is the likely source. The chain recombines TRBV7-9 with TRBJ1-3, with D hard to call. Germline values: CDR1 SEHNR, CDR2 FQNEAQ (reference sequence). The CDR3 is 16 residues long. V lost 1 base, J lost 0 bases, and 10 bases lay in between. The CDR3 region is CASSLGGMISGNTIYL. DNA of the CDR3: TGTGCCAGCAGCTTAGGAGGAATGATCTCTGGAAACACCATATATCTT.

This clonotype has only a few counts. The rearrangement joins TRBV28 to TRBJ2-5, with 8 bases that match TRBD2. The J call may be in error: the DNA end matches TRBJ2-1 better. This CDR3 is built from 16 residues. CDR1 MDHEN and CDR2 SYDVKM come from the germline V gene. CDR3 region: CASSLLVLAAADEQFF. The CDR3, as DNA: TGTGCCAGCAGTTTATTGGTACTAGCGGCGGCGGATGAGCAGTTCTTC.

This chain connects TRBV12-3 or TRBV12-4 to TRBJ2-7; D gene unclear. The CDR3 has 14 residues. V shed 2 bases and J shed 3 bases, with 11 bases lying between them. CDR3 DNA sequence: TGTGCCAGCAGTTTAATGCTGGACCGCTACGAGCAGTACTTC. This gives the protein CASSLMLDRYEQYF.

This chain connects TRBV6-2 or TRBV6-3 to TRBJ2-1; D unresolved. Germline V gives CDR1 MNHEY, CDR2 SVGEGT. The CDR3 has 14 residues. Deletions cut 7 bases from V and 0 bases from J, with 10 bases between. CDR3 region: CASTSTNSYNEQFF. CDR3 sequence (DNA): TGTGCCAGCACCTCTACAAACTCCTACAATGAGCAGTTCTTC.

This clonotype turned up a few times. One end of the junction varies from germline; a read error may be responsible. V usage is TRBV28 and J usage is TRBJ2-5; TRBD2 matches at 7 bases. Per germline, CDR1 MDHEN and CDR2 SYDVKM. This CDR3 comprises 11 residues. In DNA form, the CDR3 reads TGTGCCAGCAGTTTGGCAGGGAGGGAGTTCTTC. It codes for CASSLAGREFF.

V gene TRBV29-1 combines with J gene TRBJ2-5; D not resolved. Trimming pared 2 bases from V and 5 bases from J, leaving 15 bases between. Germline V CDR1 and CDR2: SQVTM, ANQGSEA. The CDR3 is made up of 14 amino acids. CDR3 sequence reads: CSVERALTQETQYF. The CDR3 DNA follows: TGCAGCGTTGAACGTGCGTTAACCCAGGAGACCCAGTACTTC.

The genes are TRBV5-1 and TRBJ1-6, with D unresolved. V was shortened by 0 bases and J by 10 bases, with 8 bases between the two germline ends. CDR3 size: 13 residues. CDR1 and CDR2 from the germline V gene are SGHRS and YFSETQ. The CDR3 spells CASSLGDESPLHF. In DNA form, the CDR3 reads TGCGCCAGCAGCTTGGGAGACGAGTCACCCCTCCACTTT.

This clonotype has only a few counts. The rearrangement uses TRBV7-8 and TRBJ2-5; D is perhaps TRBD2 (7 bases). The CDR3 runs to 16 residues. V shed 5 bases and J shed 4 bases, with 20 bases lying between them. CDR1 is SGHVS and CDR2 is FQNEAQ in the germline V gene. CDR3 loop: CASSIRFKGGGETQYF. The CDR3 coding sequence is TGTGCCAGCAGCATCCGATTCAAAGGGGGGGGAGAGACCCAGTACTTC.

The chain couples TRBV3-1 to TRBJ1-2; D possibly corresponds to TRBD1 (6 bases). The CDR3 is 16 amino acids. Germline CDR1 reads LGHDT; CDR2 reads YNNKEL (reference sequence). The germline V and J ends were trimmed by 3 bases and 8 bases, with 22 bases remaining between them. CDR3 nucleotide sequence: TGTGCCAGCAGCCACCATAACAGGGCAGAGGCGGGAGGCTACACCTTC. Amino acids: CASSHHNRAEAGGYTF.

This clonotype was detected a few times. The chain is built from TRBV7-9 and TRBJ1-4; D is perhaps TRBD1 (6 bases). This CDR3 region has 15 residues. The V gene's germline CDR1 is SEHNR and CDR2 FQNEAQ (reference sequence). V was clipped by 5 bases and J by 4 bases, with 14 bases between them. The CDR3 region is CASSPPGGLNEKLFF. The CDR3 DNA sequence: TGTGCCAGCAGCCCCCCGGGGGGGCTTAATGAAAAACTGTTTTTT.

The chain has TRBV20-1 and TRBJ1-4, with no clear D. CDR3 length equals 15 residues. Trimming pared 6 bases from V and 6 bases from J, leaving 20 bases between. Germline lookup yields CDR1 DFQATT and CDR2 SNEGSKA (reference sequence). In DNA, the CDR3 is TGCAGTGCCACCACGAACGGATACGGGGATGAAAAACTGTTTTTT. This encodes CSATTNGYGDEKLFF.

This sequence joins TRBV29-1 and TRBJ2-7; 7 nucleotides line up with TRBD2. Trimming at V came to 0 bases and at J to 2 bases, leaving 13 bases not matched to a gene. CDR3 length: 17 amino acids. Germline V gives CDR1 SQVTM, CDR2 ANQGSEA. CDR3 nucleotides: TGCAGCGTTGAAGATCAAGTTGGCGGGAGTTCCCCCTACGAGCAGTACTTC. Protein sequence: CSVEDQVGGSSPYEQYF.

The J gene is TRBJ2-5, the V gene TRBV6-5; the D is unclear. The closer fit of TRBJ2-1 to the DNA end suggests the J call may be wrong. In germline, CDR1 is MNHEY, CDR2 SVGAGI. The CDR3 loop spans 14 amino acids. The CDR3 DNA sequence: TGTGCCAGCAGTTATTCTTTCAGTGAAAATGAGCAGTTCTTC. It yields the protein CASSYSFSENEQFF.

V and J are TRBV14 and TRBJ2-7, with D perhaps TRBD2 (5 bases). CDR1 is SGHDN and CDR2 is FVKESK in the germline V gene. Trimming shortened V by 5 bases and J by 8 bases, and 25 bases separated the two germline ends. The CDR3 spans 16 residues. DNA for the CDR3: TGTGCCAGCAGCGCTCCAGGAGGCCCCGGTGAGATCAAGCAGTACTTC. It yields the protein CASSAPGGPGEIKQYF.

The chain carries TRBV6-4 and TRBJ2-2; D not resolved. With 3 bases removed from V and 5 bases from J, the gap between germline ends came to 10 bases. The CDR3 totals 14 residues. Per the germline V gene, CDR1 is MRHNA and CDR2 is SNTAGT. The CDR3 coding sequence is TGTGCCAGCAGTGAAGGTCCCGAAACCGGGGAGCTGTTTTTT. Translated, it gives CASSEGPETGELFF.

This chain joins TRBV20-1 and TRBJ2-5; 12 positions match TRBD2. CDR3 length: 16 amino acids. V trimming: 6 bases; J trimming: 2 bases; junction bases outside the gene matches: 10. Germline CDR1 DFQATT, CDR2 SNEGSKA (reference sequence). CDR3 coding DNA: TGCAGTGCCCCTATGACTAGCGGGAGACAACAAGAGACCCAGTACTTC. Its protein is CSAPMTSGRQQETQYF.

DNA for the CDR3: TGTGCCAGCAGCGCCAAGACTGGGACAGAAAGAAACACCATATATTTT. Its protein product is CASSAKTGTERNTIYF. This chain connects TRBV9 to TRBJ1-3, with 7 positions matching TRBD1. Per germline, CDR1 SGDLS and CDR2 YYNGEE. The V and J ends lost 3 bases and 5 bases, in that order; junction bases with no gene match: 11. This CDR3 is 16 amino acids long.

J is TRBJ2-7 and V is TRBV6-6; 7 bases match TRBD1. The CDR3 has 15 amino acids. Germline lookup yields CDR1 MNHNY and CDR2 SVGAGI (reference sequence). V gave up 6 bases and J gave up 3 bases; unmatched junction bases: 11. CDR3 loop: CASRGTGESGYEQYF. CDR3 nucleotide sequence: TGTGCCAGCAGGGGTACAGGGGAGTCAGGCTACGAGCAGTACTTC.

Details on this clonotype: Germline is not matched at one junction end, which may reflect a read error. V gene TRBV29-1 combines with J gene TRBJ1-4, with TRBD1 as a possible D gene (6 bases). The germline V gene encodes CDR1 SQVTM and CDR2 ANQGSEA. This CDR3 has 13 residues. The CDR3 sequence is CSVGQTTTEKLFF. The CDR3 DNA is TGCAGCGTCGGACAGACAACTACTGAAAAACTGTTTTTT.

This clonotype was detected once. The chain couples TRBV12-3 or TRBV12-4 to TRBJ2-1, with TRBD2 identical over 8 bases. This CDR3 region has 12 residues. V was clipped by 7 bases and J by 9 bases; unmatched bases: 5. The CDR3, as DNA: TGTGCCAGCACCATAGCGGGGATTGAGCAGTTCTTC. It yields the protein CASTIAGIEQFF.

DNA for the CDR3: TGTGCCAGCAGCTTACGCCGGACCTCCGGGGGTGATGAGCAGTTCTTC. Encoded protein: CASSLRRTSGGDEQFF. V usage is TRBV11-2 and J usage is TRBJ2-1; weak D call: TRBD2 (6 bases). The CDR3 extends over 16 amino acids. Germline lookup yields CDR1 SGHAT and CDR2 FQNNGV. V lost 2 bases and J 8 bases, leaving 19 bases between the germline ends.

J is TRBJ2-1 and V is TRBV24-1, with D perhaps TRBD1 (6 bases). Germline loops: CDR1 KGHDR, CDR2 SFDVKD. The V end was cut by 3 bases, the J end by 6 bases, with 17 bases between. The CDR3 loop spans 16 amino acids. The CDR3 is CATSDLSLAGVNEQFF. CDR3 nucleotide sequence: TGTGCCACCAGTGATCTCTCACTCGCAGGGGTCAATGAGCAGTTCTTC.

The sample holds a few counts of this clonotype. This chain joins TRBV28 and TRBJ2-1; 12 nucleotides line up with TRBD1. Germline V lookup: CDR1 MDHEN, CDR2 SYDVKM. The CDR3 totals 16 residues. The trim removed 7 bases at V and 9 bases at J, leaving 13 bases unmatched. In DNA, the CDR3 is TGTGCCAGCAAGCCGGGACAGGGGGCGCTTCGGGTTGAGCAGTTCTTC. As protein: CASKPGQGALRVEQFF.